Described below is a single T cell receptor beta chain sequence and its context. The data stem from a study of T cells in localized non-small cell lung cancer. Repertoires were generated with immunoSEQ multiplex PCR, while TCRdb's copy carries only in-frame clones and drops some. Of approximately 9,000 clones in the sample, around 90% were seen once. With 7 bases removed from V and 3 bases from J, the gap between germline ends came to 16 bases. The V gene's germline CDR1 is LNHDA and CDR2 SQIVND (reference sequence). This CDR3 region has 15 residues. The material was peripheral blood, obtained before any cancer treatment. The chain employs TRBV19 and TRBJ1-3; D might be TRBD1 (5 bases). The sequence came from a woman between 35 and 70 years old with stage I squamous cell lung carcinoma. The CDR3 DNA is TGTGCCAGTACCCAGGGAAGTTTTGGTGGAAACACCATATATTTT. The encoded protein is CASTQGSFGGNTIYF.